The 14 T cell receptor beta chains below all came from one sample that was sequenced in a study of metastatic and nonmetastatic thyroid tumors. TCRdb reprocessed the PCR reads via MiXCR. The sample includes 15,000 to 20,000 clones, under 30% of them seen just once. Before thyroid surgery, none of the patients had received any treatment. Material: adjacent normal tissue. Receptor source: a female donor with papillary thyroid cancer or a benign thyroid nodule (not recorded which). Some clones in this sample may be carry-over from other donors' samples.

The chain couples TRBV30 to TRBJ1-6; weak D call: TRBD1 (5 bases). This CDR3 comprises 16 residues. Germline CDR1 is GTSNPN and CDR2 is SVGIG (reference sequence). With 4 bases removed from V and 9 bases from J, the gap between germline ends came to 22 bases. CDR3 bases: TGTGCCTGGAAGCTCCCGCCAGGGCGGAGGGTTTCACCCCTCCACTTT. Protein sequence: CAWKLPPGRRVSPLHF.

The chain links TRBV20-1 to TRBJ2-1, with D perhaps TRBD2 (6 bases). Deletions cut 5 bases from V and 8 bases from J, with 19 bases between. Germline V gives CDR1 DFQATT, CDR2 SNEGSKA (reference sequence). The CDR3 extends over 14 amino acids. CDR3 nucleotide sequence: TGCAGTGCTCCTCAATGGGACTCGGGGGATGAGCAGTTCTTC. This sequence encodes CSAPQWDSGDEQFF.

The V and J genes are TRBV11-2 and TRBJ1-1; D gene unclear. This CDR3 has 11 amino acids. Germline CDR1 and CDR2: SGHAT and FQNNGV. V lost 2 bases and J 10 bases, leaving 8 bases between the germline ends. The CDR3 DNA sequence: TGTGCCAGCAGCTTAATGTTTGCAGCTTTCTTT. This gives the protein CASSLMFAAFF.

The chain links TRBV14 to TRBJ2-5, with D possibly being TRBD1 (6 bases). Germline V gene data show CDR1 as SGHDN and CDR2 as FVKESK. The length of the CDR3 is 13 residues. V gave up 5 bases and J gave up 2 bases, with 9 bases separating them. CDR3 sequence (DNA): TGTGCCAGCAGCAGAGACAGGCAAGAGACCCAGTACTTC. Encoded protein: CASSRDRQETQYF. Full variable domain (outside the CDR3, taken from reference TRBV14 and TRBJ2-5): EAGVTQFPSHSVIEKGQTVTLRCDPISGHDNLYWYRRVMGKEIKFLLHFVKESKQDESGMPNNRFLAERTGGTYSTLKVQPAELEDSGVYFCASSRDRQETQYFGPGTRLLVL.

This clone has more than one count but fewer than ten. The chain links TRBV12-3 or TRBV12-4 to TRBJ1-3; D ambiguous. CDR3 length: 12 residues. V was pared by 5 bases and J by 3 bases, with 5 bases between. In DNA, the CDR3 is TGTGCCAGCAGTAAGAATGGAAACACCATATATTTT. Its translation: CASSKNGNTIYF.

This clone was picked up many times. The V and J genes are TRBV27 and TRBJ1-5; possible D gene TRBD1, 6 bases. With 5 bases removed from V and 4 bases from J, the gap between germline ends came to 15 bases. Looked up from germline, CDR1 is MNHEY and CDR2 is SMNVEV (reference sequence). The CDR3 covers 15 residues. The CDR3 loop is CASSPYGGSNQPQHF. DNA for the CDR3: TGTGCCAGCAGTCCATATGGGGGCTCGAATCAGCCCCAGCATTTT.

This clone was counted only a few times. The chain joins TRBV12-3 or TRBV12-4 to TRBJ1-2; D is perhaps TRBD1 (6 bases). This CDR3 comprises 15 residues. V was trimmed by 5 bases and J by 4 bases, leaving 17 bases between them. CDR3 region: CASSHSGAPSYGYTF. The CDR3 bases are TGTGCCAGCAGTCACTCAGGGGCCCCTAGCTATGGCTACACCTTC.

This clone was recorded a few times. The chain joins TRBV20-1 to TRBJ2-3; TRBD2 matches 7 bases. V lost 5 bases and J lost 3; bases outside the gene matches: 11. CDR1 is DFQATT, CDR2 SNEGSKA, per germline (reference sequence). This CDR3 has 15 residues. The CDR3 DNA reads TGCAGTGCTGGGGCTAGCGGTGTCCAAACAGATACGCAGTATTTT. Translated, it gives CSAGASGVQTDTQYF.

Ten or more counts support this clone. This sample also contains other DNA sequences that code for the same CDR3. V and J are TRBV6-1 and TRBJ1-5; no firm D call. Trimming shortened V by 1 base and J by 2 bases, and 12 bases separated the two germline ends. Per the germline V gene, CDR1 is MNHNS and CDR2 is SASEGT. This CDR3 contains 16 residues. CDR3 DNA: TGTGCCAGCAGTGAAGAGGTCAGATCAGGCAATCAGCCCCAGCATTTT. Its translation: CASSEEVRSGNQPQHF.

The V gene is TRBV19, the J gene TRBJ2-7, with 7 bases matching TRBD1. CDR1 and CDR2 (germline): LNHDA, SQIVND (reference sequence). The CDR3 totals 13 residues. V gave up 6 bases and J gave up 3 bases; unmatched junction bases: 5. The CDR3 nucleotides are TGTGCCAGTAGCAACAGGGGCATCTACGAGCAGTACTTC. Translation gives CASSNRGIYEQYF.

This chain links TRBV5-1 with TRBJ2-1; 11 bases are shared with TRBD1. The CDR3 totals 16 residues. Losses at the gene ends were 4 bases for V and 7 bases for J; bases not matched to a gene: 10. The germline V gene encodes CDR1 SGHRS and CDR2 YFSETQ. CDR3 sequence (DNA): TGCGCCAGCAGCACGGACGGGGACAGGGGGATAAATGAGCAGTTCTTC. It is translated as CASSTDGDRGINEQFF. The variable domain in full, completed from reference TRBV5-1 and TRBJ2-1, reads KAGVTQTPRYLIKTRGQQVTLSCSPISGHRSVSWYQQTPGQGLQFLFEYFSETQRNKGNFPGRFSGRQFSNSRSEMNVSTLELGDSALYLCASSTDGDRGINEQFFGPGTRLTVL.

This clone was detected once. The junction and the germline gene differ at one end; a read error may be behind it. The genes are TRBV11-2 and TRBJ2-7; 11 positions match TRBD2. Gene TRBJ2-1 matches the end of the DNA better, so the J call may be wrong. Germline V lookup: CDR1 SGHAT, CDR2 FQNNGV. The CDR3 is 17 residues long. CDR3 DNA: TGTGTCAGCAGCTTATTGTCGACTAGCGGGGTTCCCTACGAGCAGTTCTTC. Its protein product is CVSSLLSTSGVPYEQFF.

The V gene is TRBV29-1, the J gene TRBJ2-7; D is possibly TRBD2 (6 bases). Trimming removed 6 bases at V and 7 bases at J, with 19 bases between. The CDR3 extends over 13 amino acids. The germline gives CDR1 SQVTM, CDR2 ANQGSEA. CDR3 region: CSVQVTGAGEQYF. The CDR3 DNA follows: TGCAGCGTCCAGGTAACTGGGGCGGGGGAGCAGTACTTC.

This clone has only a few counts. The chain employs TRBV19 and TRBJ2-7; 7 nucleotides align to TRBD1. V lost 4 bases to trimming and J lost 3 bases; unmatched junction nucleotides: 6. Germline CDR1 reads LNHDA; CDR2 reads SQIVND (reference sequence). The CDR3 is 14 residues long. The CDR3 reads CASSKGTAIYEQYF. In nucleotides, the CDR3 is TGTGCCAGTAGTAAAGGGACAGCCATCTACGAGCAGTACTTC.